The entry below gives a single T cell receptor beta chain sequence along with its context. What it binds is unknown. Sequencing used immunoSEQ multiplex PCR; TCRdb keeps in-frame clones, though not all of them. The table shows about 140,000 clones, with over 80% occurring only once. The data derive from a study of T cell responses to AZD1222 COVID-19 vaccine. Study conclusions and caveats: Distributed over spike, vaccine-associated CD4 TCRs predominated at 160-218 and 743-854.

This CDR3 spans 14 amino acids. Germline trimming cut 5 bases from V and 5 bases from J; bases unmatched to any gene: 6. Germline loops: CDR1 MDHEN, CDR2 SYDVKM. The V call is TRBV28, the J call TRBJ1-1, with 9 positions matching TRBD1. Source: peripheral blood, taken 28 days after the second AZD1222 dose. The sequence derives from an adult who received the AZD1222 COVID-19 vaccine. The chain's CDR3 is CASSITGGGTEAFF. The CDR3 nucleotides are TGTGCCAGCAGTATAACAGGGGGCGGGACTGAAGCTTTCTTT.